A single T cell receptor (beta chain) is shown here with its context. Its antigen is not identified. This sample was taken from a study of tumor-infiltrating lymphocytes in localized non-small cell lung cancer. Study-level information: Tumor tissue and non-adjacent uninvolved lung came from each patient. Study conclusions and caveats: T-cell fraction did not differ between immunotypes IM1 and IM2. TCRbeta sequencing showed higher T cell infiltration in tumors than uninvolved lung. Each assay used a separate piece of the same tissue.

Repertoires were generated with immunoSEQ multiplex PCR, while TCRdb's copy carries only in-frame clones and drops some. The table records 27,000 or so clones, 80% to 90% of them present only once. Germline values: CDR1 MNHNY, CDR2 SVGAGI (reference sequence). There are 15 residues in the CDR3. Between the trimmed V and J ends, which lost 6 bases and 2 bases, there was a span of 14 bases. This TCR derives from a human donor with non-small cell lung cancer. Sequencing was done on a sample of lung tumor tissue. The V gene is TRBV6-6, the J gene TRBJ1-5; D is perhaps TRBD1 (6 bases). The CDR3: CASRSQQGRNQPQHF. Here the CDR3 DNA reads TGTGCCAGCAGGTCTCAACAGGGTCGCAATCAGCCCCAGCATTTT.